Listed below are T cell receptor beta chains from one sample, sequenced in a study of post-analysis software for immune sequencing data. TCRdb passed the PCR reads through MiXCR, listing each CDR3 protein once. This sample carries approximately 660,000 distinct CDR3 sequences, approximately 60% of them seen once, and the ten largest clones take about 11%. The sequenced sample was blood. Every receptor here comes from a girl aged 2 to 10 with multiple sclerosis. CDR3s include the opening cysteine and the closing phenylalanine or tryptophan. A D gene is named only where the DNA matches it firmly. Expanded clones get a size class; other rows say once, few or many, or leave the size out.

CDR3 protein: CASSFQRFPSEQFF
CDR3 DNA: TGTGCCAGCAGCTTCCAGAGGTTTCCGAGTGAGCAGTTCTTC
J gene: TRBJ2-1
clone size: NA
D gene: NA
V gene: TRBV3-1

CDR3 protein: CASSEVPVGGYTF
CDR3 DNA: TGTGCCAGCAGTGAAGTTCCTGTCGGGGGCTACACCTTC
J gene: TRBJ1-2
clone size: NA
D gene: NA
V gene: TRBV6-1

CDR3 protein: CASSESGRYYEQYF
CDR3 DNA: TGTGCCAGCAGTGAATCTGGCCGATACTACGAGCAGTACTTC
J gene: TRBJ2-7
clone size: few
D gene: NA
V gene: TRBV25-1

CDR3 protein: CASSPPLGGRTYNEQFF
CDR3 DNA: TGTGCCAGCAGTCCTCCCCTTGGGGGGAGAACCTACAATGAGCAGTTCTTC
J gene: TRBJ2-1
clone size: NA
D gene: NA
V gene: TRBV28

CDR3 protein: CASTFMADPLETQYF
CDR3 DNA: TGTGCCAGCACCTTTATGGCGGATCCGTTGGAGACCCAGTACTTC
J gene: TRBJ2-5
clone size: few
D gene: NA
V gene: TRBV6-5

CDR3 protein: CASSEPRAIWQYF
CDR3 DNA: TGTGCCAGCAGTGAGCCTCGGGCGATATGGCAGTACTTC
J gene: TRBJ2-7
clone size: NA
D gene: NA
V gene: TRBV6-1

CDR3 protein: CSVGQGARGEQYF
CDR3 DNA: TGCAGCGTCGGGCAAGGGGCGCGTGGCGAGCAGTACTTC
J gene: TRBJ2-7
clone size: NA
D gene: NA
V gene: TRBV29-1

CDR3 protein: CASFEVVNTEAFF
CDR3 DNA: TGTGCCAGCTTTGAGGTAGTGAACACTGAAGCTTTCTTT
J gene: TRBJ1-1
clone size: NA
D gene: NA
V gene: TRBV6-5

CDR3 protein: CASGLLRTSGSYEQYF
CDR3 DNA: TGTGCTAGTGGTTTGCTCAGGACTAGCGGGAGTTACGAGCAGTACTTC
J gene: TRBJ2-7
clone size: few
D gene: TRBD2
V gene: TRBV12-5

CDR3 protein: CSVEVGRGEQYF
CDR3 DNA: TGCAGCGTTGAAGTGGGCAGGGGCGAGCAGTACTTC
J gene: TRBJ2-7
clone size: once
D gene: NA
V gene: TRBV29-1

CDR3 protein: CASSQDRPRLNTEAFF
CDR3 DNA: TGTGCCAGCAGCCAAGATCGACCACGCCTGAACACTGAAGCTTTCTTT
J gene: TRBJ1-1
clone size: NA
D gene: NA
V gene: TRBV3-1

CDR3 protein: CASSLVTSGNLATDTQYF
CDR3 DNA: TGTGCCAGCAGCTTAGTGACTAGCGGTAATCTAGCAACAGATACGCAGTATTTT
J gene: TRBJ2-3
clone size: NA
D gene: TRBD2
V gene: TRBV7-2

CDR3 protein: CSGGVSDTQYF
CDR3 DNA: TGCAGCGGAGGGGTATCAGATACGCAGTATTTT
J gene: TRBJ2-3
clone size: few
D gene: NA
V gene: TRBV29-1

CDR3 protein: CASSISTGPRMGKLFF
CDR3 DNA: TGTGCCAGCAGTATTTCGACCGGGCCCCGAATGGGGAAACTGTTTTTT
J gene: TRBJ1-4
clone size: few
D gene: NA
V gene: TRBV25-1

CDR3 protein: CASSYSTGTDEQYF
CDR3 DNA: TGTGCCAGCAGTTACTCGACCGGGACGGACGAGCAGTACTTC
J gene: TRBJ2-7
clone size: NA
D gene: NA
V gene: TRBV6-2/TRBV6-3

CDR3 protein: CASSEPRDRPNTEAFF
CDR3 DNA: TGTGCCAGCAGCGAACCCCGGGACAGGCCGAACACTGAAGCTTTCTTT
J gene: TRBJ1-1
clone size: NA
D gene: TRBD1
V gene: TRBV7-9

CDR3 protein: CASSLGGSGFAEAFF
CDR3 DNA: TGCGCCAGCAGCTTGGGAGGTTCCGGGTTCGCTGAAGCTTTCTTT
J gene: TRBJ1-1
clone size: NA
D gene: NA
V gene: TRBV5-1